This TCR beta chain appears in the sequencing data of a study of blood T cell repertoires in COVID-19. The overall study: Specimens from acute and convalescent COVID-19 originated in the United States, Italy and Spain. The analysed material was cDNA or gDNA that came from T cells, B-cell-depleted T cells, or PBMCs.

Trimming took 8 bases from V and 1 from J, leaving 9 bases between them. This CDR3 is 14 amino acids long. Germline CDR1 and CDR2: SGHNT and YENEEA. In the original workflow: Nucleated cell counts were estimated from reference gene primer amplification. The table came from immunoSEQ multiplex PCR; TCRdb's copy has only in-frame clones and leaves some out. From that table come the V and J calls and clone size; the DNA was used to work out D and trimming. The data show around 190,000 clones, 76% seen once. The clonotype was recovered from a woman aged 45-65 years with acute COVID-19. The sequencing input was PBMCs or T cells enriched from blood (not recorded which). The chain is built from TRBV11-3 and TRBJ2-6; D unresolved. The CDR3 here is CASGEASGANVLTF. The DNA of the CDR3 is TGTGCCAGCGGAGAGGCTTCTGGGGCCAACGTCCTGACTTTC.